These 19 T cell receptor beta chains were sequenced from one sample in a study of blood T cells in healthy people across ages. Alongside a J-beta primer mix, a sample-barcoded 5' primer served in a second PCR lasting roughly 7 to 12 cycles. From the 5' RACE reads, TCRdb called clonotypes with MiXCR, one entry per CDR3 protein. The top ten hold more than 3% of the sample, which has some 800,000 distinct CDR3 sequences, around 25% seen once. These data are also associated with another study on T cells of mothers and their children.

The sequenced material came from blood. The source is a boy aged 5-17 years in good health.

This sequence joins TRBV2 and TRBJ2-7; 8 nucleotides line up with TRBD1. CDR1 is SNHLY and CDR2 is FYNNEI in the germline V gene. V was clipped by 5 bases and J by 2 bases; unmatched bases: 8. The CDR3 runs 15 residues. The CDR3 protein is CASSKGQGDTYEQYF. CDR3 DNA: TGTGCCAGCAGTAAAGGACAGGGAGATACCTACGAGCAGTACTTC.

This rearrangement joins TRBV5-1 to TRBJ2-5, with 9 bases matching TRBD1. With 4 bases clipped from V and 5 bases from J, the junction kept 12 bases outside the gene matches. The germline V gene has CDR1 SGHRS and CDR2 YFSETQ. This CDR3 has 16 amino acids. CDR3 sequence reads: CASSVTPQGAGETQYF. In DNA, the CDR3 is TGCGCCAGCAGCGTGACCCCACAGGGGGCGGGCGAGACCCAGTACTTC.

This clonotype was picked up a small number of times. The chain joins TRBV3-1 to TRBJ2-5, with TRBD2 matching 15 bases. Germline loops: CDR1 LGHDT, CDR2 YNNKEL (reference sequence). V gave up 2 bases and J gave up 4 bases; unmatched junction bases: 2. CDR3 length equals 16 residues. The CDR3 reads CASSQRTSGGAETQYF. The DNA for the CDR3 is TGTGCCAGCAGCCAACGGACTAGCGGGGGGGCAGAGACCCAGTACTTC.

This clonotype showed up just a few times. The rearrangement joins TRBV6-2 or TRBV6-3 to TRBJ1-4; the match to TRBD1 covers 7 bases. The V gene end was trimmed by 5 bases and the J gene end by 8 bases; junction bases not matched to a gene: 11. Germline CDR1 and CDR2: MNHEY and SVGEGT. The CDR3 has 15 amino acids. CDR3 residues: CASSTPTGGQEKLFF. Written as DNA, the CDR3 is TGTGCCAGCAGTACCCCGACGGGGGGACAGGAAAAACTGTTTTTT.

This clonotype turned up a few times. The V call is TRBV12-5, the J call TRBJ1-5; D is unclear. The CDR3 extends over 11 amino acids. Germline V gene lookup returns CDR1 LGHNT and CDR2 FRNRAP. V was trimmed by 3 bases and J by 7 bases, leaving 4 bases between them. Here the CDR3 DNA reads TGTGCTAGTGGTTTCGACCAGCCCCAGCATTTT. Its translation: CASGFDQPQHF.

This rearrangement joins TRBV7-2 to TRBJ2-1; 8 nucleotides match TRBD1. Gene TRBJ2-7 matches the end of the DNA better, so the J call may be wrong. The V gene's germline CDR1 is SGHTA and CDR2 FQGNSA. The CDR3 spans 16 residues. The CDR3, as DNA: TGTGCCAGCAGCTTAGTCGGACAGGGCTCCCTCTACGAGCAGTACTTC. Translated: CASSLVGQGSLYEQYF.

This clonotype showed up just a few times. This chain links TRBV28 with TRBJ1-1, with 9 bases fitting TRBD1. Germline CDR1 MDHEN, CDR2 SYDVKM. This CDR3 has 15 amino acids. V trimming: 1 base; J trimming: 5 bases; junction bases outside the gene matches: 5. The CDR3 protein is CASSLYRDRETEAFF. CDR3 nucleotides: TGTGCCAGCAGTTTATATCGGGACAGGGAGACTGAAGCTTTCTTT.

This clonotype was counted between two and nine times. Relative to the germline gene, one junction end is altered; a read error may explain this. This chain links TRBV6-8 with TRBJ2-5, with D possibly matching TRBD2 (6 bases). The closer fit of TRBJ2-7 to the DNA end suggests the J call may be wrong. The germline CDR1 and CDR2 sequences are MNHGY and SAAAGT. There are 15 residues in the CDR3. CDR3 in amino acids: CASSYFGTAYYEQYF. The CDR3 nucleotides read TGTGCCAGCAGCTACTTCGGGACTGCTTACTACGAGCAGTACTTC.

The chain recombines TRBV19 with TRBJ2-1; tentatively, D is TRBD2 (5 bases). Germline V gene lookup returns CDR1 LNHDA and CDR2 SQIVND (reference sequence). The CDR3 consists of 11 residues. V dropped 3 bases and J dropped 13 bases, with 10 bases sitting between them. CDR3 nucleotide sequence: TGTGCCAGTAGTATTTTGGGAGTTCAGTTCTTC. Encoded protein: CASSILGVQFF.

This chain connects TRBV18 to TRBJ1-4; D is perhaps TRBD1 (5 bases). V shed 4 bases and J shed 7 bases, with 10 bases lying between them. The germline V gene encodes CDR1 KGHSH and CDR2 LQKENI. CDR3 length: 13 amino acids. The CDR3 sequence is CASSLQAGEKLFF. As DNA, the CDR3 is TGTGCCAGCTCACTACAGGCAGGTGAAAAACTGTTTTTT.

This rearrangement joins TRBV4-2 to TRBJ2-1, with TRBD2 identical over 8 bases. CDR1 is LGHNA, CDR2 YNFKEQ, per germline. V shed 0 bases and J 3 bases; nucleotides not matched to a gene: 10. This CDR3 contains 18 residues. The chain's CDR3 is CASSQDPMREDFYNEQFF. CDR3 in DNA: TGTGCCAGCAGCCAAGATCCCATGCGGGAGGACTTCTACAATGAGCAGTTCTTC.

The count of this clonotype is one. This chain joins TRBV20-1 and TRBJ2-7; D uncertain. CDR1 and CDR2 (germline): DFQATT, SNEGSKA (reference sequence). Trimming pared 5 bases from V and 3 bases from J, leaving 11 bases between. The CDR3 contains 12 residues. In DNA form, the CDR3 reads TGCAGTGCTGATCTTGCGAACTACGAGCAGTACTTC. Amino acids: CSADLANYEQYF.

This sequence joins TRBV5-1 and TRBJ1-5; 11 nucleotides match TRBD1. V gave up 0 bases and J gave up 7 bases; unmatched junction bases: 6. Germline CDR1 and CDR2: SGHRS and YFSETQ. The CDR3 runs to 16 residues. CDR3 sequence reads: CASSLGEGQGAQPQHF. The CDR3 nucleotides read TGCGCCAGCAGCTTGGGAGAAGGACAGGGGGCGCAGCCCCAGCATTTT.

This chain joins TRBV2 and TRBJ1-2, with a possible D match to TRBD1 (5 bases). Germline V CDR1 and CDR2: SNHLY, FYNNEI. V lost 6 bases and J 1 base, leaving 12 bases between the germline ends. The CDR3 has 14 amino acids. CDR3 in DNA: TGTGCCAGCAGCCCTGACAGCTATAACTATGGCTACACCTTC. This gives the protein CASSPDSYNYGYTF. Full variable domain (remainder filled in from reference TRBV2 and TRBJ1-2): EPEVTQTPSHQVTQMGQEVILRCVPISNHLYFYWYRQILGQKVEFLVSFYNNEISEKSEIFDDQFSVERPDGSNFTLKIRSTKLEDSAMYFCASSPDSYNYGYTFGSGTRLTVV.

CDR3 sequence reads: CSADRGTVQDTQYF. As DNA, the CDR3 is TGCAGTGCTGATAGGGGGACAGTACAGGATACGCAGTATTTT. This rearrangement joins TRBV20-1 to TRBJ2-3; 7 bases fit TRBD1. The CDR3 is 14 residues long. With 5 bases clipped from V and 6 bases from J, the junction kept 11 bases outside the gene matches. Germline V CDR1 and CDR2: DFQATT, SNEGSKA (reference sequence).

The gene calls are TRBV19 and TRBJ2-5, with TRBD1 identical over 9 bases. The CDR3 runs to 15 residues. Germline lookup yields CDR1 LNHDA and CDR2 SQIVND (reference sequence). The V and J ends lost 3 bases and 5 bases, in that order; junction bases with no gene match: 7. The CDR3 spells CASSISGQGSETQYF. CDR3 nucleotides: TGTGCCAGTAGTATCTCGGGACAGGGTTCGGAGACCCAGTACTTC.

CDR3 DNA sequence: TGTGCCACCAGTGAACAGGGGGGGGCTTTCTTT. This codes for CATSEQGGAFF. V is TRBV24-1 and J is TRBJ1-1, with 8 bases that match TRBD1. CDR1 is KGHDR and CDR2 is SFDVKD in the germline V gene. The length of the CDR3 is 11 residues. Trimming removed 4 bases from V and 11 bases from J; junction bases left unmatched: 2.

The V and J genes are TRBV14 and TRBJ2-3; 8 bases match TRBD2. The CDR3 is made up of 15 amino acids. CDR1 and CDR2 from the germline V gene are SGHDN and FVKESK. V lost 5 bases and J lost 4; bases outside the gene matches: 8. The CDR3 spells CASSKRGGTPDTQYF. Here the CDR3 DNA reads TGTGCCAGCAGCAAACGCGGGGGGACACCAGATACGCAGTATTTT.

In its sample, this clonotype was seen a few times. The chain has TRBV14 and TRBJ2-7; 8 bases line up with TRBD1. From germline, CDR1 is SGHDN and CDR2 FVKESK. The CDR3 length is 15 residues. The J segment lost 7 bases and the V segment lost 3 bases, leaving 11 bases of the junction unmatched. The CDR3 bases are TGTGCCAGCAGCCATTACAGGGGGTTACCCTTGGAGCAGTACTTC. This gives the protein CASSHYRGLPLEQYF.